This T cell receptor beta chain was observed in a study of T cell changes during pregnancy in multiple sclerosis. Sequencing was performed with immunoSEQ multiplex PCR; in TCRdb, only in-frame clones are kept and a portion is missing. This table holds tens of thousands of clones, roughly 92% found once. The source material was CD4+ T cells from peripheral blood mononuclear cells, sampled in the first trimester of pregnancy. This TCR was recovered from a female donor with multiple sclerosis, enrolled in a pregnancy study.

The CDR3 bases are TGCGCCAGCAGCTCCGGGACAGGGGGCGAGCAGTACTTC. Translating it yields CASSSGTGGEQYF. The chain carries TRBV5-1 and TRBJ2-7, with 11 positions matching TRBD1. CDR3 size: 13 residues. The V gene end was trimmed by 3 bases and the J gene end by 6 bases; junction bases not matched to a gene: 2. Germline values: CDR1 SGHRS, CDR2 YFSETQ.